The 5 T cell receptor beta chains presented below share a single source sample, sequenced in a study of blood T cell repertoires in COVID-19 (TCRdb year 2020). The library was made by the immunoSEQ multiplex PCR assay. Imported from immuneACCESS, the table was reduced by TCRdb to in-frame sequences with V and J called. These copies leave out some clones; in studies compared against another copy, an unresolved V gene accounts for under half, and the cause of the remainder is not known. The sample data list fewer than 50,000 clones, and about 84% of these were observed just once. The ten largest clones take up approximately 14% of the sample. The sample comprised peripheral blood. All receptors come from a human donor in a cohort sampled during active COVID-19.

The V and J genes are TRBV9 and TRBJ2-5; perhaps TRBD1 as D (5 bases). This CDR3 has 16 amino acids. Germline CDR1 reads SGDLS; CDR2 reads YYNGEE. Trimming shortened V by 4 bases and J by 1 base, and 17 bases separated the two germline ends. The CDR3 region has the DNA TGTGCCAGCAGCACCACCCCATTGGGGCCCCAAGAGACCCAGTACTTC. Translating gives CASSTTPLGPQETQYF.

The chain links TRBV6-5 to TRBJ2-3, with 7 bases lining up with TRBD2. The ends lost 8 bases at V and 3 bases at J; junction bases unmatched: 5. The germline V gene encodes CDR1 MNHEY and CDR2 SVGAGI. The CDR3 sequence is 13 residues long. The CDR3 reads CASGRGRTDTQYF. For the CDR3, the DNA is TGTGCCAGCGGGAGGGGACGTACAGATACGCAGTATTTT.

The chain uses TRBV2 and TRBJ2-1; 8 positions agree with TRBD2. CDR3 length: 15 amino acids. The J segment lost 0 bases and the V segment lost 8 bases, leaving 6 bases of the junction unmatched. Looked up from germline, CDR1 is SNHLY and CDR2 is FYNNEI. DNA of the CDR3: TGTGCCAGCCTTAGCGGGGCGAGCTCCTACAATGAGCAGTTCTTC. This encodes CASLSGASSYNEQFF.

The chain combines TRBV25-1 with TRBJ1-4; the D gene is possibly TRBD1 (5 bases). V was trimmed by 0 bases and J by 2 bases, leaving 13 bases between them. The CDR3 covers 17 residues. Per germline, CDR1 MGHDK and CDR2 SYGVNS. The CDR3 spells CASSEYSQGFTNEKLFF. In DNA, the CDR3 is TGTGCCAGCAGTGAATATTCCCAGGGTTTCACTAATGAAAAACTGTTTTTT.

V usage is TRBV4-3 and J usage is TRBJ1-1, with D possibly matching TRBD1 (5 bases). Germline V gene data show CDR1 as LGHNA and CDR2 as YSLEER. Trimming stripped 3 bases from V and 3 bases from J, with 14 bases between. The CDR3 is 15 residues long. CDR3 nucleotides: TGCGCCAGCAGCCAGGGGGAGGGTAGGGACACTGAAGCTTTCTTT. This sequence encodes CASSQGEGRDTEAFF.